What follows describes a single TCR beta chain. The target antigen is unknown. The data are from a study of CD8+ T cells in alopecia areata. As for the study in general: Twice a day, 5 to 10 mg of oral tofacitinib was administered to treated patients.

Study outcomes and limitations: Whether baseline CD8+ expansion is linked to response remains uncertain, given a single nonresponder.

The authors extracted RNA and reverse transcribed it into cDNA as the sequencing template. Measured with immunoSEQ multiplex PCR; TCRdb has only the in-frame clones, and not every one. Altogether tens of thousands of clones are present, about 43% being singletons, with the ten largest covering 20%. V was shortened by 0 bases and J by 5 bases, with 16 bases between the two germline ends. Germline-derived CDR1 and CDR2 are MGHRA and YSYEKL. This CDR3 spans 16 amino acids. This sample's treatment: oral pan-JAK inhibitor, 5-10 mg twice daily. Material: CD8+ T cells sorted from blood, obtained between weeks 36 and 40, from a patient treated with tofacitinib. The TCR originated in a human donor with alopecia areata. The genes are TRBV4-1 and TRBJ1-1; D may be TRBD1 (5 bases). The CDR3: CASSQDGIRVGTEAFF. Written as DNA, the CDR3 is TGCGCCAGCAGCCAAGATGGTATCAGGGTCGGTACTGAAGCTTTCTTT.